The next 25 T cell receptor beta chains were all read from a single sample in a study of T cells in Graves' hyperthyroidism and ophthalmopathy. Researchers took RNA transcripts and amplified the TCR beta CDR3 regions from them. First-round RT-PCR with HTBI primers amplified the TCR CDR3 region. TCRdb processed the multiplex PCR reads anew with MiXCR; each CDR3 protein has one entry. The data contain around 300,000 distinct CDR3 sequences, less than 30% of them singletons. The source material was blood. Receptor source: a man aged 40-55 years with Graves' hyperthyroidism that later progressed to Graves' ophthalmopathy.

This chain links TRBV2 with TRBJ1-2; weak D call: TRBD1 (6 bases). The CDR3 contains 17 residues. Germline CDR1 reads SNHLY; CDR2 reads FYNNEI. Trimming left V 7 bases short and J 6 bases short, with 27 bases between. The CDR3 loop reads CASKKSSQGRDRHGYTF. The CDR3 coding sequence is TGTGCCAGCAAAAAGTCGTCTCAGGGGCGAGATCGACATGGCTACACCTTC. Full variable domain (outside the CDR3, taken from reference TRBV2 and TRBJ1-2): EPEVTQTPSHQVTQMGQEVILRCVPISNHLYFYWYRQILGQKVEFLVSFYNNEISEKSEIFDDQFSVERPDGSNFTLKIRSTKLEDSAMYFCASKKSSQGRDRHGYTFGSGTRLTVV.

In its sample, this clonotype was seen once. The chain links TRBV6-2 or TRBV6-3 to TRBJ2-7, with D perhaps being TRBD1 or TRBD2 (5 bases each). The germline gives CDR1 MNHEY, CDR2 SVGEGT. This CDR3 has 13 amino acids. The V and J ends lost 8 bases and 6 bases respectively, with 17 bases between them. The CDR3 DNA is TGTGCCAGCTCAATTCCGGGACGGAGCGAGCAGTACTTC. It specifies CASSIPGRSEQYF.

This clonotype was recorded once. This rearrangement joins TRBV6-5 to TRBJ2-7; 14 nucleotides match TRBD2. The V gene end was trimmed by 4 bases and the J gene end by 8 bases; junction bases not matched to a gene: 10. The CDR3 spans 16 residues. Germline V lookup: CDR1 MNHEY, CDR2 SVGAGI. The CDR3 is CASSSLGTSGSRKQYF. The CDR3 region has the DNA TGTGCCAGCAGTTCCCTAGGGACTAGCGGGAGTCGAAAGCAGTACTTC.

In its sample, this clonotype was seen many times. The chain combines TRBV12-3 or TRBV12-4 with TRBJ1-2, with a weak D call TRBD1 (5 bases). The CDR3 is made up of 14 amino acids. V lost 5 bases, J lost 3 bases, and 13 bases lay in between. CDR3 sequence reads: CASSKGPRDYGYTF. In nucleotides, the CDR3 is TGTGCCAGCAGTAAGGGACCACGGGACTATGGCTACACCTTC.

This clonotype was picked up many times. The rearrangement joins TRBV11-2 to TRBJ1-1, with D unclear. Trimming left V 1 base short and J 5 bases short, with 8 bases between. Germline loops: CDR1 SGHAT, CDR2 FQNNGV. The CDR3 runs 13 residues. CDR3 residues: CASSLGEVTEAFF. CDR3 DNA: TGTGCCAGCAGCTTAGGGGAGGTTACTGAAGCTTTCTTT.

This clonotype occurred many times. This sequence joins TRBV4-1 and TRBJ2-7; the match to TRBD2 covers 13 bases. The CDR3 totals 15 residues. The V gene end was trimmed by 11 bases and the J gene end by 3 bases; junction bases not matched to a gene: 10. Germline CDR1 is MGHRA and CDR2 is YSYEKL. CDR3 region: CAAGTSGTKGYEQYF. Here the CDR3 DNA reads TGCGCCGCCGGGACTAGCGGGACTAAGGGCTACGAGCAGTACTTC.

This clonotype occurred many times. The J gene is TRBJ1-1, the V gene TRBV30; unclear D gene. Germline CDR1 GTSNPN, CDR2 SVGIG (reference sequence). CDR3 size: 14 residues. The ends were cut back, 0 bases at V and 8 bases at J, with 16 bases in the middle. The CDR3 DNA follows: TGTGCCTGGAGTGTACGTAATGGTCCTCGGGAAGCTTTCTTT. This translates into CAWSVRNGPREAFF.

At least ten counts were recorded for this clonotype. The rearrangement links TRBV6-1 to TRBJ2-2; 9 bases fit TRBD2. Germline lookup yields CDR1 MNHNS and CDR2 SASEGT. Unmatched junction bases numbered 3, after V lost 6 bases and J lost 1 base. The CDR3 totals 15 residues. CDR3 nucleotides: TGTGCCAGCAGGGTGACTAGCGGGAACACCGGGGAGCTGTTTTTT. This sequence encodes CASRVTSGNTGELFF.

The sample holds many counts of this clonotype. CDR3 nucleotides: TGCAGTGCTAGGACAAACAGGGACGAGCAGTACTTC. Translating it yields CSARTNRDEQYF. The V and J genes are TRBV20-1 and TRBJ2-7; D might be TRBD1 (6 bases). Trimming took 3 bases from V and 5 from J, leaving 11 bases between them. CDR3 length: 12 amino acids. Germline V gene data show CDR1 as DFQATT and CDR2 as SNEGSKA (reference sequence).

The chain recombines TRBV6-2 or TRBV6-3 with TRBJ2-7; D might be TRBD1 (5 bases). Germline V gene data show CDR1 as MNHEY and CDR2 as SVGEGT. The V and J ends lost 3 bases and 7 bases respectively, with 13 bases between them. The CDR3 has 13 amino acids. As DNA, the CDR3 is TGTGCCAGCAGTTATTACGGCCCAGGGGAGCAGTACTTC. Amino acid sequence: CASSYYGPGEQYF.

This clonotype was recorded at least ten times. V is TRBV5-1 and J is TRBJ2-7; D gene ambiguous. V shed 4 bases and J shed 3 bases, with 14 bases lying between them. Germline V gives CDR1 SGHRS, CDR2 YFSETQ. The CDR3 length is 14 residues. The CDR3 sequence is CASSRTTGFYEQYF. The DNA for the CDR3 is TGCGCCAGCAGCCGAACGACCGGGTTCTACGAGCAGTACTTC.

The chain recombines TRBV20-1 with TRBJ2-7, with D uncertain. The V gene's germline CDR1 is DFQATT and CDR2 SNEGSKA (reference sequence). This CDR3 contains 14 residues. V lost 3 bases to trimming and J lost 2 bases, with 14 bases between them. CDR3 bases: TGCAGTGCTAGTAGGTCAGGCAGAGCCTACGAGCAGTACTTC. This gives the protein CSASRSGRAYEQYF.

This clonotype was found many times. The DNA for the CDR3 is TGCAGTGCACTCTTAACAGGGTACCAAGAGACCCAGTACTTC. Protein product: CSALLTGYQETQYF. The chain carries TRBV20-1 and TRBJ2-5; tentatively, D is TRBD1 (6 bases). CDR3 length equals 14 residues. The germline V and J ends were trimmed by 6 bases and 0 bases, with 14 bases remaining between them. Germline V gene data show CDR1 as DFQATT and CDR2 as SNEGSKA (reference sequence).

The chain is built from TRBV6-2 or TRBV6-3 and TRBJ2-7; no definite D call. The germline CDR1 and CDR2 sequences are MNHEY and SVGEGT. This CDR3 has 13 amino acids. Trimming cost V 2 bases and J 5 bases, with 10 bases left between them. The DNA of the CDR3 is TGTGCCAGCAGTTACGGTTCGGCGGACGAGCAGTACTTC. Its translation is CASSYGSADEQYF.

The rearrangement uses TRBV9 and TRBJ2-5; perhaps TRBD2 as D (7 bases). V shed 0 bases and J shed 4 bases, with 10 bases lying between them. CDR1 and CDR2 from the germline V gene are SGDLS and YYNGEE. CDR3 length: 14 residues. In DNA, the CDR3 is TGTGCCAGCAGCGTAGCGGGGGGCTTAGAGACCCAGTACTTC. Translating it yields CASSVAGGLETQYF.

As DNA, the CDR3 is TGTGCCAGCAGCAAAAAGGGGGAATTGGACATGCACACCTTC. Translating gives CASSKKGELDMHTF. The rearrangement links TRBV2 to TRBJ1-2; D is possibly TRBD1 (6 bases). CDR1 and CDR2 (germline): SNHLY, FYNNEI. There are 14 residues in the CDR3. V was pared by 6 bases and J by 12 bases, with 23 bases between.

This clonotype was recorded many times. The gene calls are TRBV7-4 and TRBJ1-2; D remains unclear. The germline V gene encodes CDR1 SGHVT and CDR2 SQSDAQ. The V end lost 1 base, the J end lost 6 bases, and 15 bases lay between the germline ends. This CDR3 contains 15 residues. This chain's CDR3 is CASSLGPGRENGYTF. As DNA, the CDR3 is TGTGCCAGCAGCTTAGGTCCGGGAAGAGAGAATGGCTACACCTTC.

This clonotype appeared many times. The chain carries TRBV20-1 and TRBJ2-7; TRBD2 agrees at 8 bases. With V trimmed by 3 bases and J by 0 bases, 7 bases remained unmatched. The CDR3 totals 15 residues. Germline CDR1 reads DFQATT; CDR2 reads SNEGSKA (reference sequence). The CDR3 nucleotides are TGCAGTGCTAGTCCCCTAGCGGGCGCCTCCTACGAGCAGTACTTC. Protein sequence: CSASPLAGASYEQYF.

This sequence joins TRBV20-1 and TRBJ2-7, with 7 bases identical to TRBD1. The V and J ends lost 5 bases and 9 bases, in that order; junction bases with no gene match: 13. From germline, CDR1 is DFQATT and CDR2 SNEGSKA (reference sequence). The CDR3 has 13 amino acids. CDR3 nucleotide sequence: TGCAGTGCTCCACCCACAGGGGACGCCCCGCAGTACTTC. This translates into CSAPPTGDAPQYF.

This clonotype was detected many times. This chain connects TRBV28 to TRBJ1-6; a possible D gene is TRBD1 (6 bases). V was clipped by 8 bases and J by 7 bases, with 15 bases between them. This CDR3 spans 14 amino acids. Germline-derived CDR1 and CDR2 are MDHEN and SYDVKM. This chain's CDR3 is CASHLGTRNSPLHF. The CDR3, as DNA: TGTGCCAGCCACTTGGGGACAAGGAATTCACCCCTCCACTTT. The whole variable domain, remainder taken from reference TRBV28 and TRBJ1-6, is DVKVTQSSRYLVKRTGEKVFLECVQDMDHENMFWYRQDPGLGLRLIYFSYDVKMKEKGDIPEGYSVSREKKERFSLILESASTNQTSMYLCASHLGTRNSPLHFGNGTRLTVT.

The CDR3 is CASSTTGGTSYEQYF. The DNA for the CDR3 is TGTGCCAGCAGTACCACGGGTGGGACGTCCTACGAGCAGTACTTC. The chain links TRBV28 to TRBJ2-7; D may correspond to TRBD1 or TRBD2 (5 bases each). Germline V gene lookup returns CDR1 MDHEN and CDR2 SYDVKM. V was clipped by 5 bases and J by 1 base, with 15 bases between them. This CDR3 contains 15 residues.

The V call is TRBV20-1, the J call TRBJ1-2; D gene unclear. CDR1 is DFQATT and CDR2 is SNEGSKA in the germline V gene (reference sequence). Trimming cost V 5 bases and J 7 bases, with 17 bases left between them. This CDR3 has 13 amino acids. CDR3 bases: TGCAGTGCTGAACGGGAGGACCTGAGTGGCTACACCTTC. Its translation: CSAEREDLSGYTF.

This clonotype was counted ten times or more. The chain combines TRBV6-1 with TRBJ1-6; TRBD1 might be the D (5 bases). Trimming removed 6 bases at V and 8 bases at J, with 17 bases between. The length of the CDR3 is 15 residues. Germline V CDR1 and CDR2: MNHNS, SASEGT. CDR3: CASSGTYHTDSPLHF. The CDR3, as DNA: TGTGCCAGCAGCGGGACGTACCACACCGATTCACCCCTCCACTTT.

This clonotype occurred many times. The V gene is TRBV29-1, the J gene TRBJ2-6; D may be TRBD2 (5 bases). Germline CDR1 SQVTM, CDR2 ANQGSEA. This CDR3 is 16 amino acids long. V shed 1 base and J shed 0 bases, with 10 bases lying between them. In DNA form, the CDR3 reads TGCAGCGTTGAAGTAGCCGGAGGCTCTGGGGCCAACGTCCTGACTTTC. Residues: CSVEVAGGSGANVLTF.

This clonotype was observed at least ten times. The chain couples TRBV6-5 to TRBJ1-1; D is perhaps TRBD1 (5 bases). The CDR3 loop spans 14 amino acids. Between the trimmed V and J ends, which lost 8 bases and 1 base, there was a span of 14 bases. CDR1 MNHEY and CDR2 SVGAGI come from the germline V gene. The CDR3 nucleotides are TGTGCCAGCCGGTCGGGACCCGCGAACACTGAAGCTTTCTTT. This sequence encodes CASRSGPANTEAFF.